The sequence of this T cell receptor beta chain was determined in a study of blood T cell repertoires in COVID-19. About the study: Whether acute or convalescent, the COVID-19 samples came from the United States, Italy and Spain. Nucleic acid was either cDNA or gDNA, and it came from T cells, B-cell-depleted T cells, or PBMCs.

Original processing notes: Researchers report that nucleated cell counts were estimated from reference gene primer amplification. Profiled with immunoSEQ multiplex PCR; TCRdb holds only in-frame clones, not every one. The D gene and trimming were derived from the DNA, and the V and J assignments and clone size from that table. The sample records just under 90,000 clones, 90% to 95% being singletons. V was trimmed by 8 bases and J by 3 bases, leaving 17 bases between them. This CDR3 has 14 amino acids. Per germline, CDR1 MDHEN and CDR2 SYDVKM. Sequences were obtained from peripheral blood. V and J are TRBV28 and TRBJ2-7; TRBD2 might be the D (6 bases). The clonotype comes from a man aged 55 to 70 with acute or convalescent COVID-19. CDR3 amino acids: CASDPAGQRYEQYF. Here the CDR3 DNA reads TGTGCCAGCGATCCTGCGGGGCAGCGCTACGAGCAGTACTTC.